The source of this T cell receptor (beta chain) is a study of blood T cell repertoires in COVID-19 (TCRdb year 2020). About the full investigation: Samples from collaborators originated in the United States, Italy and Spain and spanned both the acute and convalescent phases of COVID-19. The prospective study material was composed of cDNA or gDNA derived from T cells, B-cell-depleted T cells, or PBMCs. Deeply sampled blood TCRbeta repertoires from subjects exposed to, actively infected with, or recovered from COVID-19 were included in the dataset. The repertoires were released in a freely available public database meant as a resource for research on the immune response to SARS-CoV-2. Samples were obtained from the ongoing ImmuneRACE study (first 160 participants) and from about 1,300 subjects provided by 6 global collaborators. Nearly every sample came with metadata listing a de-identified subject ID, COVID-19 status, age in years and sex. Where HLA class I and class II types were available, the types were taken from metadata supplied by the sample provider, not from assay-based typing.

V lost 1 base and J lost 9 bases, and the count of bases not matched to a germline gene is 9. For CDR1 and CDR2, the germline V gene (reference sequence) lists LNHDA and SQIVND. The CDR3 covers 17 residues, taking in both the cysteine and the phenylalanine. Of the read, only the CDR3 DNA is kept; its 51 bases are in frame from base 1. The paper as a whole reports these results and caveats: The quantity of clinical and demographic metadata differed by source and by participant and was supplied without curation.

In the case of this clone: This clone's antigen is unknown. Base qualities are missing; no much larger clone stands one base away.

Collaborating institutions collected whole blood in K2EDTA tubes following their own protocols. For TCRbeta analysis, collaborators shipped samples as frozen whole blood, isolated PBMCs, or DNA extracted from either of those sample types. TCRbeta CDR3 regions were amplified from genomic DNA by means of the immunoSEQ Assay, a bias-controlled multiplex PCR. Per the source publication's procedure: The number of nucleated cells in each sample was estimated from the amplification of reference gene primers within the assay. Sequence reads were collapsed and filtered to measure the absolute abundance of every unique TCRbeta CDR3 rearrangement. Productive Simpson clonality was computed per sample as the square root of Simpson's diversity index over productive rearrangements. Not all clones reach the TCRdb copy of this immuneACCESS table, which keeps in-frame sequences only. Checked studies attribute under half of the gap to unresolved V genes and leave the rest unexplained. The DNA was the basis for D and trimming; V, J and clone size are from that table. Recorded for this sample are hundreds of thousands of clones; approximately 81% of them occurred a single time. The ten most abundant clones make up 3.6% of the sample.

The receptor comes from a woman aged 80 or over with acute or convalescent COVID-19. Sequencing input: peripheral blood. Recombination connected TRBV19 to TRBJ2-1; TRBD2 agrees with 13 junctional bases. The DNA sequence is TGTGCCAGTAGTATAGGTACTAGCGGGGGGGCTTGGAGTGAGCAGTTCTTC. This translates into CASSIGTSGGAWSEQFF.